The clone carrying this TCR beta chain has just a few counts. Its antigen is not identified. This sample was taken from a study of T cells after yellow fever vaccination. As for the study in general: Preparation used SMART-Seq v4 Ultra Low Input for the low-cell-number fractions. Findings and caveats of the study: Boosting was followed by the reappearance of most primary-vaccination clones (approximately 97% CD4, about 88% CD8). Few clonotypes appeared in both CD4 and CD8 compartments.

Germline-derived CDR1 and CDR2 are MNHEY and SVGEGT. Deletions cut 6 bases from V and 7 bases from J, with 16 bases between. The CDR3 has 14 amino acids. 5'RACE template switching produced TCR cDNA carrying a universal primer site and UMIs. TCRdb fed the 5' RACE reads into MiXCR, producing one record per CDR3 protein. The data show a few hundred thousand distinct CDR3 sequences, with about a sixth seen just once and roughly 17% held by the top ten. The sample was PBMCs, taken about 5 days after the first yellow fever vaccination. The TCR sequence derives from a man aged 18-30 years who received the YFV17D yellow fever vaccine. The rearrangement links TRBV6-2 or TRBV6-3 to TRBJ1-5, with D possibly matching TRBD1 (6 bases). This CDR3 is CASSSDRSMQPQHF. DNA of the CDR3: TGTGCCAGCAGCTCCGACAGGAGTATGCAGCCCCAGCATTTT.